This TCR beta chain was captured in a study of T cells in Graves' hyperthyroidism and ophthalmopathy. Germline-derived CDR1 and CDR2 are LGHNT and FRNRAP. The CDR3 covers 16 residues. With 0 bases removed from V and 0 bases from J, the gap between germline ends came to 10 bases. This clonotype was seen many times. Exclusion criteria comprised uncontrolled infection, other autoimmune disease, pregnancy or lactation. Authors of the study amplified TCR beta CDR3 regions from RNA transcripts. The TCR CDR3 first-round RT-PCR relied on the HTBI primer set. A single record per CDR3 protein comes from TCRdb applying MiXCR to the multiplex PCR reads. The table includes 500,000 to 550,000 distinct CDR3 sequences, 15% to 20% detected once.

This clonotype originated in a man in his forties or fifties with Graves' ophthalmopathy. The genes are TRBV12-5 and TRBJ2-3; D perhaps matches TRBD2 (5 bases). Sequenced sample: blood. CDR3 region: CASGLVLAGSTDTQYF. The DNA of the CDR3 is TGTGCTAGTGGTTTGGTACTCGCGGGCAGCACAGATACGCAGTATTTT.